The rows below give T cell receptor beta chains drawn from one sample of a study of technical replicates of blood from several donors. Clones were sequenced by immunoSEQ multiplex PCR, and TCRdb holds only the in-frame ones, with some missing. The table shows approximately 95,000 clones, with roughly 96% occurring only once. Sequencing input: T cells isolated from PBMCs. These receptor sequences come from a human donor in good health. Each CDR3 is given with its conserved first and last residue. The D gene is left open where the match is weak. The listing skips clone size in some rows; elsewhere it reads once, few, many or a size class.

d_gene	v_gene	abundance	j_gene	CDR3nt	CDR3aa
-	TRBV11-1	-	TRBJ1-2	TGTGCCAGCAGCTTAGCGGATCCCACATCATGGAGTGGCTACACCTTC	CASSLADPTSWSGYTF
-	TRBV18	-	TRBJ1-5	TGTGCCAGCTCAAAACAGGGCGATCAGCCCCAGCATTTT	CASSKQGDQPQHF
TRBD2	TRBV5-1	-	TRBJ2-7	TGCGCCAGCAGCTTGGGGATAGCGGGAGGGCCAGGAAGGGAGCAGTACTTC	CASSLGIAGGPGREQYF
-	TRBV11-2	-	TRBJ1-1	TGTGCCAGCAGCTTAAGGGGAATCACTGAAGCTTTCTTT	CASSLRGITEAFF
TRBD2	TRBV5-1	once	TRBJ2-7	TGCGCCAGCAGCTTGGAGCGGGAAACCTACGAGCAGTACTTC	CASSLERETYEQYF
-	TRBV6-5	-	TRBJ2-7	TGTGCCAGCAGTTACTTGTCGGGAGAACCCAACGAGCAGTACTTC	CASSYLSGEPNEQYF
-	TRBV28	-	TRBJ2-5	TGTGCCAGCAGAAATAGCTGGAGGGGAGAGACCCAGTACTTC	CASRNSWRGETQYF
TRBD1	TRBV5-1	-	TRBJ1-1	TGCGCCAGCAGCGAAAACAGGGGCACTGAAGCTTTCTTT	CASSENRGTEAFF
TRBD1	TRBV7-9	-	TRBJ1-4	TGTGCCAGCAGCCAAGGGGGCACTAATGAAAAACTGTTTTTT	CASSQGGTNEKLFF
TRBD2	TRBV7-8	-	TRBJ2-1	TGTGCCAGCAGCTTGGGAATTACTACTAGCGGGATTTTTGGTGAGCAGTTCTTC	CASSLGITTSGIFGEQFF